The TCR beta chain described here comes from a study of T cell changes during pregnancy in multiple sclerosis. V dropped 0 bases and J dropped 7 bases, with 12 bases sitting between them. Germline CDR1 reads MNHEY; CDR2 reads SVGAGI. The CDR3 is 14 residues long. Profiled with immunoSEQ multiplex PCR; TCRdb holds only in-frame clones, not every one. The repertoire holds about 75,000 clones, with roughly 94% as singletons. This receptor was taken from a female donor with multiple sclerosis, enrolled in a pregnancy study. Specimen: CD4+ T cells from peripheral blood mononuclear cells, collected after pregnancy. The J gene is TRBJ1-2, the V gene TRBV6-5, with D possibly matching TRBD1 (5 bases). The CDR3: CASSYSRQGAGYTF. In DNA, the CDR3 is TGTGCCAGCAGTTACTCCCGTCAGGGTGCTGGCTACACCTTC.